This T cell receptor (beta chain) emerged from a study of T cell responses to AZD1222 COVID-19 vaccine. Across the study: Pooling covered second doses at about 4 or about 12 weeks.

In regard to this clone: As yet, its antigen is unknown.

General study findings and limits: Donor demographics were predominantly white British with a female majority; clonal diversity may be underestimated. Scientists sampled the repertoires only once the peak T cell response had passed. Nearly half of the spike-specific TCRs reportedly recognize variant regions that carry no mutations.

Generated by immunoSEQ multiplex PCR, the TCRdb table keeps only in-frame clones and is missing some. The profile shows over 100,000 clones, around 90% of them singletons. The CDR3 has 15 amino acids. Germline V lookup: CDR1 ENHRY, CDR2 SYGVKD. The V gene end was trimmed by 6 bases and the J gene end by 0 bases; junction bases not matched to a gene: 3. The sample in question was peripheral blood, obtained on day 0 of AZD1222 vaccination. The origin of this receptor is an adult in good health. V usage is TRBV10-3 and J usage is TRBJ2-3; 10 bases align to TRBD2. The CDR3 region has the DNA TGTGCCATCAGCCCAGCGGGGGGGAGCACAGATACGCAGTATTTT. This gives the protein CAISPAGGSTDTQYF.